The 5 T cell receptor beta chains below all came from one sample that was sequenced in a study of cytomegalovirus exposure and HLA in healthy donors. This table comes from immunoSEQ multiplex PCR, and its TCRdb copy is limited to in-frame clones, with some not included. The data show some 78,000 clones, almost 97% seen once. The specimen sequenced was PBMCs. These receptor sequences come from a young man in good health and CMV-seropositive.

This clone was observed once. V gene TRBV30 combines with J gene TRBJ1-1, with 7 positions matching TRBD1. The V gene end was trimmed by 3 bases and the J gene end by 4 bases; junction bases not matched to a gene: 5. Germline CDR1 reads GTSNPN; CDR2 reads SVGIG (reference sequence). The CDR3 is made up of 13 amino acids. CDR3 sequence: CAWRLQGGTEAFF. CDR3 bases: TGTGCCTGGAGGCTGCAGGGGGGCACTGAAGCTTTCTTT.

The chain combines TRBV6-1 with TRBJ2-7, with 7 positions matching TRBD1. The CDR3 totals 16 residues. V was clipped by 4 bases and J by 2 bases; unmatched bases: 11. Germline values: CDR1 MNHNS, CDR2 SASEGT. The CDR3 spells CASSAFPGTATYEQYF. CDR3 in DNA: TGTGCCAGCAGTGCCTTCCCGGGGACAGCAACCTACGAGCAGTACTTC.

The count of this clone is one. This rearrangement joins TRBV2 to TRBJ2-3, with D perhaps TRBD2 (6 bases). CDR1 is SNHLY and CDR2 is FYNNEI in the germline V gene. V gave up 1 base and J gave up 0 bases, with 8 bases separating them. The CDR3 is made up of 15 amino acids. The CDR3 DNA follows: TGTGCCAGCAGTGAAGACGGACTAAGCACAGATACGCAGTATTTT. Protein sequence: CASSEDGLSTDTQYF. The entire variable domain, with the rest obtained from reference TRBV2 and TRBJ2-3, is as follows: EPEVTQTPSHQVTQMGQEVILRCVPISNHLYFYWYRQILGQKVEFLVSFYNNEISEKSEIFDDQFSVERPDGSNFTLKIRSTKLEDSAMYFCASSEDGLSTDTQYFGPGTRLTVL.

As to this clone: One end of the junction varies from germline; a read error may be responsible. The chain uses TRBV6-1 and TRBJ1-5; no clear D. The CDR3 spans 17 residues. The germline CDR1 and CDR2 sequences are MNHNS and SASEGT. The CDR3 coding sequence is TGTGCCGGCAGTGGCGGGGTTGTCGGGGAGGGCAATCAGCCCCAGCATTTT. Amino acids: CAGSGGVVGEGNQPQHF.

This rearrangement joins TRBV4-1 to TRBJ1-2; D might be TRBD1 (5 bases). CDR1 and CDR2 from the germline V gene are MGHRA and YSYEKL. The CDR3 extends over 13 amino acids. V lost 4 bases and J lost 4, with 10 bases in between. The CDR3 here is CASSPGGGYGYTF. In DNA form, the CDR3 reads TGCGCCAGCAGCCCTGGGGGGGGCTATGGCTACACCTTC.